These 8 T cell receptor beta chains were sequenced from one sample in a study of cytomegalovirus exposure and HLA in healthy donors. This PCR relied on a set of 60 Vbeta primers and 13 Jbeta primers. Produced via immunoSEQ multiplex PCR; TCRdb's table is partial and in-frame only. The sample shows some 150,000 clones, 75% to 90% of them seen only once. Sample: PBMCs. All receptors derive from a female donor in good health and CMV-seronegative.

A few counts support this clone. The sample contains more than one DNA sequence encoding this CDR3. The CDR3 sequence is CATSRDRGNSNQPQHF. CDR3 sequence (DNA): TGTGCCACCAGCAGAGATCGAGGGAATAGCAATCAGCCCCAGCATTTT. The chain links TRBV15 to TRBJ1-5; no reliable D call. Germline V gives CDR1 LNHNV, CDR2 YYDKDF (reference sequence). V lost 0 bases to trimming and J lost 0 bases, with 9 bases between them. CDR3 length equals 16 residues.

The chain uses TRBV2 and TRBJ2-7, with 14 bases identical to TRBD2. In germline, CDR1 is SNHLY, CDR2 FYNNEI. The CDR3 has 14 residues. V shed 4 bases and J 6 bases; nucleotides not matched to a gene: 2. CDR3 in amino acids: CASSAGLAGVEQYF. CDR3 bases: TGTGCCAGCAGTGCGGGACTAGCGGGAGTCGAGCAGTACTTC.

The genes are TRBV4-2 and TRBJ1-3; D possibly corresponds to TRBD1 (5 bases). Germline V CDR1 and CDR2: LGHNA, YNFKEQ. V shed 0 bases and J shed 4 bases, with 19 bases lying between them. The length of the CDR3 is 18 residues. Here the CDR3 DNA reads TGTGCCAGCAGCCAAGACCTGGGGCTAGGGAGGTCAGGAAACACCATATATTTT. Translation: CASSQDLGLGRSGNTIYF.

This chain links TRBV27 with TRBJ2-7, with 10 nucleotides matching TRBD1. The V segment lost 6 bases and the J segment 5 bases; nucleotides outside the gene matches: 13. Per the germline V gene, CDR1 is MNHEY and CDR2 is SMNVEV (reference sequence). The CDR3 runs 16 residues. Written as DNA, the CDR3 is TGTGCCAGCAGACCCGCAACCGGGACAGGGGATCACGAGCAGTACTTC. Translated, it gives CASRPATGTGDHEQYF.

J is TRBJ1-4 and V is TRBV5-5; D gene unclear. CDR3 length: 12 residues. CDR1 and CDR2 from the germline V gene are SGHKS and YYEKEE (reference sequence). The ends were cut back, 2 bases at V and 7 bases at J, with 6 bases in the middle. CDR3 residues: CASSLGSEKLFF. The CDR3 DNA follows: TGTGCCAGCAGCTTAGGGAGTGAAAAACTGTTTTTT.

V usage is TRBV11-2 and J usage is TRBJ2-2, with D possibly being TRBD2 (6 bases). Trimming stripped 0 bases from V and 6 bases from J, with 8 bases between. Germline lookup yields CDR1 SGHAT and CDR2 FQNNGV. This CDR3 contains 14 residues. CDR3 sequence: CASSLEWRAGELFF. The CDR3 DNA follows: TGTGCCAGCAGCTTAGAGTGGAGGGCCGGGGAGCTGTTTTTT.

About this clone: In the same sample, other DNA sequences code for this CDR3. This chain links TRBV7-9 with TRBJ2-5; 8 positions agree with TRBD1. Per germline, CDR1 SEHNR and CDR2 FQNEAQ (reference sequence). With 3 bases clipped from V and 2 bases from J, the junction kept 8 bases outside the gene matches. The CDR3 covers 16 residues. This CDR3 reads CASSLGDRGLQETQYF. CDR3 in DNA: TGTGCCAGCAGCTTGGGCGACAGGGGATTGCAAGAGACCCAGTACTTC.

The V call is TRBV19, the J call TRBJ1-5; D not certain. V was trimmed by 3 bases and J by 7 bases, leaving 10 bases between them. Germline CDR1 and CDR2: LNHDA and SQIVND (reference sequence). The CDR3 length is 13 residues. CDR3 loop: CASSIWAGQPQHF. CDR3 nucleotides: TGTGCCAGTAGTATCTGGGCGGGACAGCCCCAGCATTTT.